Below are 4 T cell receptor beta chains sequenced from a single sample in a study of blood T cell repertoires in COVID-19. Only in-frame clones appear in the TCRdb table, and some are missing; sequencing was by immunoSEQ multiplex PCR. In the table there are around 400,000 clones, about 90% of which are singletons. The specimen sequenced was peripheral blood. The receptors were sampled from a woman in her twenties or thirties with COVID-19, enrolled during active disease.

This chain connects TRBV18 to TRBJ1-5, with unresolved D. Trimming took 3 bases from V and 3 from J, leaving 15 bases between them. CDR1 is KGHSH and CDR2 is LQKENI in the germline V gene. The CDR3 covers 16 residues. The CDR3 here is CASSPNPGAVNQPQHF. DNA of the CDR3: TGTGCCAGCTCACCGAACCCAGGCGCTGTCAATCAGCCCCAGCATTTT.

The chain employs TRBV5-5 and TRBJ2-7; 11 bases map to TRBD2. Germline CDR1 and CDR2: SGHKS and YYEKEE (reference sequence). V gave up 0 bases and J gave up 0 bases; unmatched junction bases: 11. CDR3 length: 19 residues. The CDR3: CASSLEPSGRPLSSYEQYF. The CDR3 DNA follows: TGTGCCAGCAGCTTGGAGCCTAGCGGGAGGCCCCTGAGCTCCTACGAGCAGTACTTC. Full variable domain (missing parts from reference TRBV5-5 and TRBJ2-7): DAGVTQSPTHLIKTRGQQVTLRCSPISGHKSVSWYQQVLGQGPQFIFQYYEKEERGRGNFPDRFSARQFPNYSSELNVNALLLGDSALYLCASSLEPSGRPLSSYEQYFGPGTRLTVT.

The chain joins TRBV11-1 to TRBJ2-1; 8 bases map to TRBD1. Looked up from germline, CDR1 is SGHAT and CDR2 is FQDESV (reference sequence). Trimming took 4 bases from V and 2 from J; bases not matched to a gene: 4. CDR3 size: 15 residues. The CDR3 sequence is CASSSDRGPYNEQFF. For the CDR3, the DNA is TGTGCCAGCAGCTCCGACAGGGGCCCCTACAATGAGCAGTTCTTC. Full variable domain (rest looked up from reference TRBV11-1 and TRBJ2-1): EAEVAQSPRYKITEKSQAVAFWCDPISGHATLYWYRQILGQGPELLVQFQDESVVDDSQLPKDRFSAERLKGVDSTLKIQPAELGDSAMYLCASSSDRGPYNEQFFGPGTRLTVL.

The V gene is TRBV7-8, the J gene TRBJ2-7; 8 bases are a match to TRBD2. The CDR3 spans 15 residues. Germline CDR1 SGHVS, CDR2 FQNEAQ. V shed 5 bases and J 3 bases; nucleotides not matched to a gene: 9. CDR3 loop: CASSLAGAGGYEQYF. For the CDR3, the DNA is TGTGCCAGCAGCCTCGCCGGGGCGGGAGGCTACGAGCAGTACTTC.